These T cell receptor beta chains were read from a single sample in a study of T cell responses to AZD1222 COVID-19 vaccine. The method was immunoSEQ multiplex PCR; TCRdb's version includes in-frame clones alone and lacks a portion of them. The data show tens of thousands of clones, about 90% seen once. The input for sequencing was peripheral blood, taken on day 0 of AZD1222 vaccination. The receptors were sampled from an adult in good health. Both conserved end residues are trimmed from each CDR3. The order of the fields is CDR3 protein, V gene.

ASSLDRAANSPLH | TRBV5-4
ASSDGTGANYGYT | TRBV6-2/TRBV6-3
ASSEDLTGMGDGYT | TRBV6-1
ASSLASGRTEGNTIY | TRBV5-4
ARSLAAAGEMNTEAF | TRBV5-3
ASSQPGAGEKLF | TRBV14
AWSVARAGEQY | TRBV30
ASSLRPGGQLGDTQY | TRBV7-3
ASTPTGGGGGGYT | TRBV7-9
ASSPLAGAWNEQF | TRBV3-1/TRBV3-2
ASSSMAALNTEAF | TRBV27
ASSSRDTGELF | TRBV7-9
ASSTEGDRRNTEAF | TRBV5-6
ASSTGPANYGYT | TRBV7-2
ASSIDLGNYNEQF | TRBV19
ASSLNRDHGYT | TRBV7-9
ASSLMGANSPLH | TRBV7-9
ASSAGTSRINEQF | TRBV7-3
ASSPVWGWKTQY | TRBV11-1
ASSVGAGEKLF | TRBV9
AWSFGGNQPQH | TRBV30
ASSISRGNQPQH | TRBV19
ASLAGGGVYEQY | TRBV7-2
ASSLGSRVGMNTEAF | TRBV13
ASSQRKGYWSYGYT | TRBV4-3
ASSPGHANEKLF | TRBV7-9
ASSDFGGDTGELF | TRBV2
ASSIRDRGGSPLH | TRBV18
ASTQGAPNTGELF | TRBV6-4
AWSVWARSNNEQF | TRBV30
ASIRALFVANVLT | TRBV21-1
ASSSGRGLTNEKLF | TRBV5-8
ASSPNGRSEQY | TRBV27
ALHGQPMGPYNEQF | TRBV21-1
ASSQRRGEKLF | TRBV3-1/TRBV3-2
ASSQESSASANTGELF | TRBV4-3
ASSLKGNYGYT | TRBV27
ASSQKTGPTDTQY | TRBV3-1/TRBV3-2
ASSSPDPYSEQY | TRBV7-9
ASSLLAGGFFDEAF | TRBV27
SVAGAETYEQY | TRBV29-1
ASSLGLERRGF | TRBV5-6
ASSFSRGNTEAF | TRBV2
ASSASATGEMETQY | TRBV9
ASSERDHPNYGYT | TRBV6-1
AWSVSGPETQY | TRBV30
ASSDDRRPNQPQH | TRBV25-1
ASSRRTQETQY | TRBV7-7
ASSLASVIETQY | TRBV7-8
ASSSGQGGDGYT | TRBV11-2
ASSLSTSLNGYT | TRBV7-2
ASSPLVGDTEAF | TRBV19
ASSLLGQGGYNSPLH | TRBV7-9
ASSLGYTGELF | TRBV7-9
ASRPGTGTVETQY | TRBV7-6